Following are 24 T cell receptor beta chains from one sample sequenced in a study of blood T cell repertoires in COVID-19. Using immunoSEQ multiplex PCR, the repertoire was profiled, and TCRdb retains in-frame clones only, with some absent. The data show 400,000 to 550,000 clones, about 89% seen once. Sample: peripheral blood. The receptors come from a woman in her 30s with acute or convalescent COVID-19.

This chain links TRBV5-4 with TRBJ2-5, with 9 bases aligning to TRBD2. The ends lost 4 bases at V and 2 bases at J; junction bases unmatched: 12. Germline CDR1 and CDR2: SGHNT and YYREEE (reference sequence). The CDR3 length is 17 residues. The CDR3 DNA follows: TGTGCCAGCAGCGCCAGTAAGGCGGGGGGGCATCAAGAGACCCAGTACTTC. It yields the protein CASSASKAGGHQETQYF. Full variable domain (remainder filled in from reference TRBV5-4 and TRBJ2-5): ETGVTQSPTHLIKTRGQQVTLRCSSQSGHNTVSWYQQALGQGPQFIFQYYREEENGRGNFPPRFSGLQFPNYSSELNVNALELDDSALYLCASSASKAGGHQETQYFGPGTRLLVL.

This clone has ten or more counts. The chain recombines TRBV5-5 with TRBJ2-7, with TRBD1 matching over 7 bases. J gave up 6 bases and V 0 bases, and 6 bases lay outside the gene matches. The CDR3 runs to 14 residues. Germline loops: CDR1 SGHKS, CDR2 YYEKEE (reference sequence). The CDR3 region is CASSLEGAVAEQYF. The CDR3 DNA follows: TGTGCCAGCAGCTTGGAGGGGGCCGTAGCCGAGCAGTACTTC.

This chain uses TRBV12-3 or TRBV12-4 with TRBJ2-7; TRBD1 aligns across 7 bases. Trimming at V came to 6 bases and at J to 4 bases, leaving 6 bases not matched to a gene. There are 13 residues in the CDR3. In DNA, the CDR3 is TGTGCCAGCAGAAAGGGACAGTTTTACGAGCAGTACTTC. Amino acid sequence: CASRKGQFYEQYF.

This clone was counted once. The V gene is TRBV5-1, the J gene TRBJ2-3; a weak D match, TRBD1 (6 bases). Germline V lookup: CDR1 SGHRS, CDR2 YFSETQ. This CDR3 has 16 residues. Trimming left V 1 base short and J 0 bases short, with 12 bases between. CDR3 sequence (DNA): TGCGCCAGCAGCTTGAGACAGGCTTCTAGCACAGATACGCAGTATTTT. Translated, it gives CASSLRQASSTDTQYF.

This clone was seen more than once but under ten times. The J gene is TRBJ1-4, the V gene TRBV11-2; the D is unclear. The germline V gene has CDR1 SGHAT and CDR2 FQNNGV. V lost 3 bases, J lost 5 bases, and 10 bases lay in between. The CDR3 is 14 amino acids. CDR3 nucleotide sequence: TGTGCCAGCAGCTTGGGGAGGCAGAATGAAAAACTGTTTTTT. Translating it yields CASSLGRQNEKLFF.

J is TRBJ2-7 and V is TRBV7-2; TRBD1 might be the D (5 bases). V was cut by 6 bases and J by 2 bases, with 14 bases left in between. Germline-derived CDR1 and CDR2 are SGHTA and FQGNSA. The CDR3 loop spans 14 amino acids. CDR3 DNA: TGTGCCAGCAGTTATCTGACAGCACCCTACGAGCAGTACTTC. It is translated as CASSYLTAPYEQYF.

This clone has just a few counts. The chain joins TRBV6-5 to TRBJ1-1, with a weak D call TRBD1 (5 bases). Germline CDR1 is MNHEY and CDR2 is SVGAGI. The V gene lost 6 bases and the J gene lost 6 bases, with 11 bases spanning the gap. The CDR3 contains 12 residues. The CDR3 region is CASSRGEAEAFF. The CDR3 DNA sequence: TGTGCCAGCAGCCGGGGGGAGGCTGAAGCTTTCTTT.

V usage is TRBV28 and J usage is TRBJ1-1; TRBD1 agrees at 7 bases. The CDR3 is made up of 16 amino acids. V dropped 1 base and J dropped 2; count of bases not matched to a gene: 7. Looked up from germline, CDR1 is MDHEN and CDR2 is SYDVKM. The CDR3: CASSLLYAGGNTEAFF. Here the CDR3 DNA reads TGTGCCAGCAGTTTATTGTATGCAGGGGGAAACACTGAAGCTTTCTTT.

The V call is TRBV7-3, the J call TRBJ2-2, with 8 bases matching TRBD1. The length of the CDR3 is 16 residues. The V segment lost 4 bases and the J segment 1 base; nucleotides outside the gene matches: 5. Germline CDR1 and CDR2: SGHTA and FQGTGA. CDR3 amino acids: CASSSRTGLNTGELFF. The CDR3 bases are TGTGCCAGCAGCTCCCGGACAGGGCTGAACACCGGGGAGCTGTTTTTT.

This clone was counted a few times. V is TRBV5-1 and J is TRBJ2-7, with D perhaps TRBD1 (6 bases). The V gene lost 4 bases and the J gene lost 7 bases, with 18 bases spanning the gap. The V gene's germline CDR1 is SGHRS and CDR2 YFSETQ. The CDR3 runs to 14 residues. The CDR3 region is CASSPRQVVGEQYF. The CDR3 DNA sequence: TGCGCCAGCAGCCCCAGACAGGTCGTGGGAGAGCAGTACTTC.

This clone was counted between two and nine times. The CDR3 DNA follows: TGTGCCAGTAGTGCACAGGGGACTTGGGGAAACACCATATATTTT. Amino acid sequence: CASSAQGTWGNTIYF. This chain connects TRBV19 to TRBJ1-3; 7 bases match TRBD1. J was trimmed by 4 bases and V by 5 bases; bases with no gene match: 8. This CDR3 spans 15 amino acids. From germline, CDR1 is LNHDA and CDR2 SQIVND (reference sequence).

Only one count was recorded for this clone. V is TRBV6-5 and J is TRBJ1-3, with D perhaps matching TRBD1 (5 bases). Per germline, CDR1 MNHEY and CDR2 SVGAGI. V dropped 10 bases and J dropped 4 bases, with 17 bases sitting between them. This CDR3 comprises 14 residues. CDR3 sequence (DNA): TGTGCCACCCAGGGAATTATATCCGGAAACACCATATATTTT. Amino acids: CATQGIISGNTIYF.

The chain recombines TRBV5-8 with TRBJ1-4; 9 nucleotides line up with TRBD1. The CDR3 sequence is 18 residues long. Germline V gene sequence: CDR1 SGHTS, CDR2 YDEGEE. Trimming at V came to 2 bases and at J to 4 bases, leaving 12 bases not matched to a gene. CDR3 DNA: TGTGCCAGCAGCTTAATGATTTACAGGGGGCGAGGTAATGAAAAACTGTTTTTT. Its translation is CASSLMIYRGRGNEKLFF.

The chain carries TRBV11-2 and TRBJ2-6, with 7 bases that match TRBD1. The CDR3 runs to 15 residues. Germline CDR1 SGHAT, CDR2 FQNNGV. After removal of 8 bases from V and 4 bases from J, the junction contained 8 bases not matched to a gene. The DNA of the CDR3 is TGTGCCAGCGGGCGACAGGGCACCGGGGCCAACGTCCTGACTTTC. Its translation is CASGRQGTGANVLTF.

The chain employs TRBV9 and TRBJ2-2; D remains ambiguous. Germline-derived CDR1 and CDR2 are SGDLS and YYNGEE. This CDR3 region has 13 residues. V was shortened by 3 bases and J by 3 bases, with 6 bases between the two germline ends. CDR3 nucleotide sequence: TGTGCCAGCAGCGCTCCGGACACCGGGGAGCTGTTTTTT. The encoded protein is CASSAPDTGELFF.

The gene calls are TRBV6-1 and TRBJ2-7; no reliable D call. This CDR3 comprises 11 residues. Germline CDR1 and CDR2: MNHNS and SASEGT. The V and J ends lost 2 bases and 4 bases respectively, with 3 bases between them. CDR3 DNA: TGTGCCAGCAGTGAACAGTACGAGCAGTACTTC. Protein sequence: CASSEQYEQYF.

This clone was counted only a few times. This chain uses TRBV9 with TRBJ2-1, with 8 positions matching TRBD1. The CDR3 is 15 residues long. V dropped 3 bases and J dropped 9; count of bases not matched to a gene: 11. The germline V gene has CDR1 SGDLS and CDR2 YYNGEE. In DNA form, the CDR3 reads TGTGCCAGCAGCGCTCAGACAGGGGTAGGGGGTGAGCAGTTCTTC. It yields the protein CASSAQTGVGGEQFF.

The CDR3 protein is CASSSIGQGDNSPLHF. DNA for the CDR3: TGTGCCAGCAGTTCGATAGGACAGGGGGATAATTCACCCCTCCACTTT. This chain uses TRBV28 with TRBJ1-6; 10 bases are shared with TRBD1. This CDR3 is built from 16 residues. The J segment lost 5 bases and the V segment lost 4 bases, leaving 5 bases of the junction unmatched. CDR1 is MDHEN, CDR2 SYDVKM, per germline.

V is TRBV25-1 and J is TRBJ2-6; 8 bases are shared with TRBD1. The CDR3 is 17 residues long. The germline CDR1 and CDR2 sequences are MGHDK and SYGVNS. Germline trimming cut 4 bases from V and 0 bases from J; bases unmatched to any gene: 5. The CDR3 coding sequence is TGTGCCAGCAGTGGACCGGGACAGGACTCTGGGGCCAACGTCCTGACTTTC. As protein: CASSGPGQDSGANVLTF.

The gene calls are TRBV5-6 and TRBJ1-4, with D possibly matching TRBD1 (6 bases). V lost 3 bases, J lost 8 bases, and 23 bases lay in between. Germline CDR1 reads SGHDT; CDR2 reads YYEEEE. CDR3 length: 17 residues. The CDR3 sequence: CASSYYRDTKRGEKLFF. The CDR3, as DNA: TGTGCCAGCAGCTATTACCGGGACACAAAGAGGGGCGAAAAACTGTTTTTT.

This sequence joins TRBV28 and TRBJ1-2, with D perhaps TRBD1 (5 bases). V was pared by 5 bases and J by 7 bases, with 20 bases between. This CDR3 has 15 residues. Germline V lookup: CDR1 MDHEN, CDR2 SYDVKM. The CDR3 DNA sequence: TGTGCCAGCAGTCGGACCCTTCAGGGAGGAGGTGGCTACACCTTC. Translated, it gives CASSRTLQGGGGYTF.

V and J are TRBV6-5 and TRBJ2-1; 11 positions agree with TRBD2. CDR1 is MNHEY, CDR2 SVGAGI, per germline. Trimming took 6 bases from V and 7 from J; bases not matched to a gene: 8. The CDR3 is 15 amino acids. The CDR3 reads CASRNSGGARNEQFF. The CDR3 DNA reads as TGTGCCAGCAGGAATAGCGGGGGGGCTCGGAATGAGCAGTTCTTC.

This clone was recorded a few times. This same CDR3 is encoded by further DNA sequences in the sample. This sequence joins TRBV3-1 (or the pseudogene TRBV3-2) and TRBJ1-6; D ambiguous. Trimming pared 1 base from V and 6 bases from J, leaving 7 bases between. This CDR3 spans 14 amino acids. Germline V gene data show CDR1 as LGHDT and CDR2 as YNNKEL (reference sequence). The CDR3 loop is CASSQGSPNSPLHF. The CDR3, as DNA: TGTGCCAGCAGCCAAGGGAGCCCTAATTCACCCCTCCACTTT.

This rearrangement joins TRBV7-9 to TRBJ2-3; D unresolved. The V gene's germline CDR1 is SEHNR and CDR2 FQNEAQ (reference sequence). This CDR3 is built from 11 residues. V was clipped by 9 bases and J by 0 bases, with 4 bases between them. CDR3 bases: TGTGCCAGTCAAAGCACAGATACGCAGTATTTT. Protein sequence: CASQSTDTQYF.